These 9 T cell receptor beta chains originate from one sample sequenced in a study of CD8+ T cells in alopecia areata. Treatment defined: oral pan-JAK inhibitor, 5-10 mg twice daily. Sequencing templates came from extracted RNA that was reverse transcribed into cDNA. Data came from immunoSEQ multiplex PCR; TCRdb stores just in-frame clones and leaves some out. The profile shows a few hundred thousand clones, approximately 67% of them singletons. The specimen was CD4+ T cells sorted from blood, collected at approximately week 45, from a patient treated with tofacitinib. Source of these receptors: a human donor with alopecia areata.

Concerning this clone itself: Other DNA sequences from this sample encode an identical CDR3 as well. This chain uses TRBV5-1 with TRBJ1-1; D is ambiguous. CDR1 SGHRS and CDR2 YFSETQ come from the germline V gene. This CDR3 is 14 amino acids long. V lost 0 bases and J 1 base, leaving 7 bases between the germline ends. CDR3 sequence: CASSLAAANTEAFF. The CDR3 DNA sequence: TGCGCCAGCAGCTTGGCCGCAGCGAACACTGAAGCTTTCTTT.

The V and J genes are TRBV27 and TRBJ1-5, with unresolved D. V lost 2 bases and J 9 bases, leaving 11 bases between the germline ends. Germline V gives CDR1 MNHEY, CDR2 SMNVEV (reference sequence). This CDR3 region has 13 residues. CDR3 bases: TGTGCCAGCAGTTTAGGACCGTCCGGGCCCCAGCATTTT. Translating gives CASSLGPSGPQHF.

CDR3 DNA: TGTGCCAGCAGCCCCAAGGACAGGGGTTATGGCTACACCTTC. Protein: CASSPKDRGYGYTF. The chain joins TRBV7-9 to TRBJ1-2; 9 nucleotides match TRBD1. From germline, CDR1 is SEHNR and CDR2 FQNEAQ (reference sequence). The trim removed 5 bases at V and 5 bases at J, leaving 6 bases unmatched. There are 14 residues in the CDR3.

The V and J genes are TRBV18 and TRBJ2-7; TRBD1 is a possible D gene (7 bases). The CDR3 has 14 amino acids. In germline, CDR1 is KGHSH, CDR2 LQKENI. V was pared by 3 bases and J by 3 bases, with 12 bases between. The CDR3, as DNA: TGTGCCAGCTCACCGGCAGGGGGGAACTACGAGCAGTACTTC. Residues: CASSPAGGNYEQYF.

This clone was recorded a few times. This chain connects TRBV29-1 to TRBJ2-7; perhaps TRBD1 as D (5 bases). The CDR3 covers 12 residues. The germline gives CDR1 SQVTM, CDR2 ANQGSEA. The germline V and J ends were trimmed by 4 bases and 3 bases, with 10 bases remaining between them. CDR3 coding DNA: TGCAGCGTTGGCCCGCAGGGCTACGAGCAGTACTTC. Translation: CSVGPQGYEQYF.

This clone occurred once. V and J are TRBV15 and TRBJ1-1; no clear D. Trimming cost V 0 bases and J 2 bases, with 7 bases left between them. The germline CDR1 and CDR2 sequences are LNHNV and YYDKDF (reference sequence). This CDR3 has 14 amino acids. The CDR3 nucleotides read TGTGCCACCAGCAGAGATAGGGATAACACTGAAGCTTTCTTT. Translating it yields CATSRDRDNTEAFF.

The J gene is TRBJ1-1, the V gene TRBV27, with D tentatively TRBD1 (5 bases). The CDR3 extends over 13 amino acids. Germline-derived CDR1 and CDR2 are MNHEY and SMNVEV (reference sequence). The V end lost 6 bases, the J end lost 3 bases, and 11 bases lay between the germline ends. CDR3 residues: CASRSDRYTEAFF. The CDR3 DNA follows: TGTGCCAGCAGGAGTGACAGATACACTGAAGCTTTCTTT.

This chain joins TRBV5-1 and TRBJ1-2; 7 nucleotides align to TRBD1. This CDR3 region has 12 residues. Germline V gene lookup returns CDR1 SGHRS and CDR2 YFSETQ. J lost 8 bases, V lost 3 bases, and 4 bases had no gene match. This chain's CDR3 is CASSSGQIGYTF. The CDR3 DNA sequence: TGCGCCAGCAGCTCGGGACAGATCGGCTACACCTTC.

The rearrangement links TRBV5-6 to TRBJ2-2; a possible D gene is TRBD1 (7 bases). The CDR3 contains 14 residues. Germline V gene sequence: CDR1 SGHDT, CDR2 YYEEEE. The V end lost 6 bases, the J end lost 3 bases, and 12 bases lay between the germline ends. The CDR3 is CASTEGQYTGELFF. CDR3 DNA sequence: TGTGCCAGCACGGAGGGACAGTACACCGGGGAGCTGTTTTTT.